Sequencing of this T cell receptor (beta chain) was carried out in a study of T-cell memory formation after mild COVID-19 (dated by TCRdb to about 2021). Context from the whole study: Most TCR sequence clusters were specific to one of the two donors. In two donors, T-cell clones that expanded and contracted after mild COVID-19 were followed by sequencing TCRalpha and TCRbeta repertoires longitudinally. The cohort comprised two young, previously healthy adult volunteers, one female and one male. Study-wide findings and limitations: Only a couple of mild cases were covered in the study, and larger cohorts including severe cases with pre-infection samples were considered necessary. SARS-CoV-2 specificity was not confirmed for the second-wave clones peaking on day 37. Contracting CD4+ clones were found mainly in CM and EM memory subsets, while CD8+ clones were enriched in EMRA. Clones contracting from day 15 to 85 had balanced CD4/CD8 phenotypes, while a second wave expanding from day 15 to 37 was biased towards CD4+. The detection of some responding clones in pre-infection memory suggests that pre-existing cross-reactive memory T cells joined the SARS-CoV-2 response.

This sample was sequenced with an Illumina NovaSeq 6000. cDNA libraries for TCRalpha and TCRbeta were prepared by 5'RACE using constant-segment primers, with sample barcodes and unique molecular identifiers added. Trizol reagent was used to extract RNA from every sample. Libraries were amplified in two PCR steps, with a second sample barcode and Illumina TruSeq adapters added in the second step. Sequencing of the libraries was done on an Illumina NovaSeq, producing 2 x 150 bp paired-end reads. The authors processed their data as follows. Reads were demultiplexed and collapsed into UMI-guided consensus sequences with migec v1.2.7. Using mixcr v2.1.11, UMI consensuses were aligned to TRA and TRB V and J templates and then assembled into clonotypes. A clonotype was counted as expanded or contracted only when both edgeR and NoisET called the clonotype significant, with the noise models trained on biological replicates. For edgeR calls, a false discovery rate-adjusted p below 0.01 and a log2 fold-change threshold of 1 were applied. As an exploratory analysis of dynamics, max-normalized trajectories of the 1000 most abundant clonotypes were examined by PCA with hierarchical clustering. Separately sequenced CD4+ and CD8+ repertoires were used to assign a CD4 or CD8 phenotype to each responding clone. TCRdb reprocessing: public reads trimmed at Q25 with fastp, clones called with MiXCR, in-frame beta chains kept. Rows with a matching CDR3 protein are joined into one entry that keeps the most common DNA and genes. The V and J calls here are based on TCRdb, not the publication. The sample data list 350,000 to 450,000 distinct CDR3 sequences, and roughly a quarter of these were observed just once. The ten top clones hold 7.5% to 10% of the sample.

Sequences LNHDA (CDR1) and SQIVND (CDR2) are obtained from the germline V gene (reference sequence). Trimming at the junction amounts to 11 bases on V and 8 bases on J, and the germline ends lie 15 bases apart. The CDR3 numbers 12 residues from cysteine through phenylalanine. CDR3 DNA only is kept here, 36 bases in frame from base 1. In the case of this clonotype: Its cognate antigen has yet to be identified. Base qualities are missing; no much larger clone stands one base away.

Ficoll-Paque density gradient centrifugation was the method used to isolate PBMCs. The chain is encoded by TRBV19 joined to TRBJ2-2, with a weak D call of TRBD2 (5 bases match). The sequence was obtained from an adult woman who had mild COVID-19 (a few samples of this study predate the infection). The sample titles of this study are shuffled in the database, so cell type and time point are left out; the donor was told from shared clones. The sequenced sample consisted of PBMCs or a T cell subset sorted from them (not recorded which). The CDR3 reads CAGRDLGGELFF. The nucleotide sequence is TGTGCCGGACGGGATCTTGGGGGGGAGCTGTTTTTT.